These 14 T cell receptor beta chains were all obtained from the same sample, sequenced in a study of T-cell memory formation after mild COVID-19. MiXCR, applied by TCRdb to the 5' RACE reads, yields one record per CDR3 protein. Of 500,000 to 650,000 distinct CDR3 sequences detected, roughly 20% appear once; the ten largest clones hold around 8.4%. Sequencing input: PBMCs or a T cell subset sorted from them (not recorded which). The receptors come from an adult woman who had mild COVID-19 (a few samples of this study predate the infection). Cell type and time point are not known.

This clonotype was seen only a few times. The chain is built from TRBV5-1 and TRBJ1-2; TRBD1 is a possible D gene (6 bases). Germline lookup yields CDR1 SGHRS and CDR2 YFSETQ. The CDR3 is 15 residues long. V was cut by 3 bases and J by 1 base, with 13 bases left in between. CDR3 in DNA: TGCGCCAGCAGCTCGGGGGACACATATAACTATGGCTACACCTTC. It yields the protein CASSSGDTYNYGYTF.

The table lists this clonotype with a few counts. The rearrangement uses TRBV9 and TRBJ1-1; the D gene is possibly TRBD1 (6 bases). CDR1 is SGDLS, CDR2 YYNGEE, per germline. The V and J ends lost 3 bases and 1 base respectively, with 13 bases between them. The CDR3 loop spans 15 amino acids. CDR3 sequence reads: CASSERGTPNTEAFF. As DNA, the CDR3 is TGTGCCAGCAGCGAGAGGGGGACACCGAACACTGAAGCTTTCTTT.

This clonotype was counted at least ten times. The chain uses TRBV6-5 and TRBJ2-7; D gene ambiguous. Germline V gene lookup returns CDR1 MNHEY and CDR2 SVGAGI. The length of the CDR3 is 13 residues. Trimming took off 2 bases at V and 2 bases at J, with 7 bases between the two ends. Written as DNA, the CDR3 is TGTGCCAGCAGTTACGGTGGAACCTACGAGCAGTACTTC. Encoded protein: CASSYGGTYEQYF.

This clonotype appeared a few times. The chain has TRBV5-5 and TRBJ2-7; D is perhaps TRBD1 (6 bases). The length of the CDR3 is 13 residues. Germline CDR1 reads SGHKS; CDR2 reads YYEKEE (reference sequence). V was shortened by 7 bases and J by 0 bases, with 11 bases between the two germline ends. This chain's CDR3 is CASRGDNSYEQYF. CDR3 nucleotides: TGTGCCAGCCGAGGGGACAACTCCTACGAGCAGTACTTC.

The chain combines TRBV7-9 with TRBJ2-5, with D possibly being TRBD2 (5 bases). V was pared by 2 bases and J by 5 bases, with 12 bases between. CDR1 and CDR2 (germline): SEHNR, FQNEAQ (reference sequence). This CDR3 is 14 amino acids long. CDR3 nucleotide sequence: TGTGCCAGCAGCTTAACCGCTAGCCGGGAGACCCAGTACTTC. This sequence encodes CASSLTASRETQYF.

This clonotype showed up just a few times. The genes are TRBV11-2 and TRBJ1-5; a possible D gene is TRBD1 (5 bases). This CDR3 has 14 residues. Germline V gene lookup returns CDR1 SGHAT and CDR2 FQNNGV. Trimming shortened V by 4 bases and J by 2 bases, and 9 bases separated the two germline ends. Here the CDR3 reads CASSSRGGNQPQHF. The CDR3 nucleotides are TGTGCCAGCAGCTCCCGGGGGGGCAATCAGCCCCAGCATTTT.

The rearrangement uses TRBV3-1 and TRBJ2-3; 8 nucleotides align to TRBD1. The CDR3 sequence is 16 residues long. Losses at the gene ends were 3 bases for V and 3 bases for J; bases not matched to a gene: 8. Germline assignment: CDR1 LGHDT and CDR2 YNNKEL (reference sequence). CDR3 residues: CASSHVQGAKTDTQYF. As DNA, the CDR3 is TGTGCCAGCAGCCACGTTCAGGGGGCAAAAACAGATACGCAGTATTTT.

This chain links TRBV7-8 with TRBJ2-2; D unresolved. Germline V gives CDR1 SGHVS, CDR2 FQNEAQ. V was cut by 1 base and J by 8 bases, with 11 bases left in between. The CDR3 is 14 residues long. In DNA, the CDR3 is TGTGCCAGCAGCTTAGAGCATCGTGGTGGGGAGCTGTTTTTT. Its protein is CASSLEHRGGELFF. Variable domain in full (rest from reference TRBV7-8 and TRBJ2-2): GAGVSQSPRYKVAKRGQDVALRCDPISGHVSLFWYQQALGQGPEFLTYFQNEAQLDKSGLPSDRFFAERPEGSVSTLKIQRTQQEDSAVYLCASSLEHRGGELFFGEGSRLTVL.

There are a few counts of this clonotype. This chain joins TRBV12-3 or TRBV12-4 and TRBJ1-5; perhaps TRBD1 as D (5 bases). The V end lost 5 bases, the J end lost 11 bases, and 19 bases lay between the germline ends. The CDR3 is 14 residues long. CDR3 DNA: TGTGCCAGCAGTCTCGGGGCTAATGCACAAACCCAGCATTTT. Protein: CASSLGANAQTQHF.

This clonotype was seen more than once but under ten times. This chain links TRBV7-8 with TRBJ1-1, with D unclear. V was pared by 3 bases and J by 0 bases, with 11 bases between. The CDR3 is 15 amino acids. Germline V lookup: CDR1 SGHVS, CDR2 FQNEAQ. DNA of the CDR3: TGTGCCAGCAGCTTGGGGTTCCGGCTGAACACTGAAGCTTTCTTT. Protein product: CASSLGFRLNTEAFF.

This chain links TRBV7-2 with TRBJ2-3, with TRBD2 identical over 10 bases. This CDR3 is built from 18 residues. V lost 5 bases to trimming and J lost 0 bases; unmatched junction nucleotides: 11. From germline, CDR1 is SGHTA and CDR2 FQGNSA. CDR3 DNA: TGTGCCAGCAGCCCAAGGATTAGCGGGGGGCTGAGCACAGATACGCAGTATTTT. Amino acids: CASSPRISGGLSTDTQYF.

This clonotype was seen more than once but under ten times. The V gene is TRBV4-1, the J gene TRBJ2-2; 10 nucleotides agree with TRBD1. Germline-derived CDR1 and CDR2 are MGHRA and YSYEKL. The V gene end was trimmed by 3 bases and the J gene end by 6 bases; junction bases not matched to a gene: 10. This CDR3 contains 17 residues. Here the CDR3 DNA reads TGCGCCAGCAGCCACGCCCGGACAGGGGGTTTTGCCGGGGAGCTGTTTTTT. Translation: CASSHARTGGFAGELFF.

A single count supports this clonotype. The chain joins TRBV5-1 to TRBJ2-2, with 11 bases fitting TRBD1. The J segment lost 5 bases and the V segment lost 4 bases, leaving 13 bases of the junction unmatched. Per the germline V gene, CDR1 is SGHRS and CDR2 is YFSETQ. The CDR3 loop spans 18 amino acids. CDR3 sequence: CASSPPLGQGEGTGELFF. CDR3 DNA: TGCGCCAGCAGCCCCCCCTTGGGACAGGGGGAAGGGACCGGGGAGCTGTTTTTT. The full variable domain, with the rest looked up from reference TRBV5-1 and TRBJ2-2, is KAGVTQTPRYLIKTRGQQVTLSCSPISGHRSVSWYQQTPGQGLQFLFEYFSETQRNKGNFPGRFSGRQFSNSRSEMNVSTLELGDSALYLCASSPPLGQGEGTGELFFGEGSRLTVL.

The CDR3, as DNA: TGTGCCAGCAGCATTACTACCGACAATGAGCAGTTCTTC. Translation gives CASSITTDNEQFF. The V call is TRBV7-3, the J call TRBJ2-1; unclear D gene. The V and J ends lost 5 bases and 5 bases respectively, with 10 bases between them. The germline V gene has CDR1 SGHTA and CDR2 FQGTGA. The CDR3 has 13 residues.